The 9 T cell receptor beta chains in this list originate from one sample, sequenced in a study of post-analysis software for immune sequencing data (dated by TCRdb to about 2015). What the study reported, not specific to this receptor: Patients showed significantly higher frequencies than controls for about 5 TRBV segments, among them TRBV5-6, TRBV5-1 and TRBV20-1.

The method behind the library was PCR. Sequenced using an Illumina HiSeq 2500. To reduce PCR and sequencing biases, unique molecular identifiers were incorporated into the TCR beta cDNA libraries. TCRdb applied fastp at Q25 and MiXCR to the public reads, then kept only in-frame beta chains. Entries that share a CDR3 protein sequence are merged under the most common genes and DNA. The sample has hundreds of thousands of distinct CDR3 sequences on record, roughly 30% of them singletons. Jointly, the top ten make up 0.55% to 0.65% of the sample. These receptors lack a known antigen. What was sequenced was blood. The receptors were sampled from a girl aged 5 to 17 with multiple sclerosis.

The gene calls are TRBV9 and TRBJ2-4; no reliable D call. CDR1 and CDR2 (germline): SGDLS, YYNGEE. This CDR3 is 15 amino acids long. V lost 0 bases to trimming and J lost 9 bases, with 16 bases between them. The CDR3 reads CASSVDAAPGVIQYF. The DNA of the CDR3 is TGTGCCAGCAGCGTAGACGCGGCTCCGGGCGTCATTCAGTACTTC.

In this sample, this clonotype turned up a few times. The chain uses TRBV3-1 and TRBJ2-1; D might be TRBD1 or TRBD2, each matching 6 bases. The CDR3 covers 11 residues. From germline, CDR1 is LGHDT and CDR2 YNNKEL (reference sequence). V lost 4 bases and J 13 bases, leaving 11 bases between the germline ends. The CDR3 DNA follows: TGTGCCAGCAGCCCGGGGGCGGTACAGTTCTTC. Its translation is CASSPGAVQFF.

The sample holds many counts of this clonotype. The V and J genes are TRBV20-1 and TRBJ2-1; tentative D call: TRBD1 (5 bases). Germline lookup yields CDR1 DFQATT and CDR2 SNEGSKA (reference sequence). CDR3 length equals 14 residues. Trimming left V 3 bases short and J 7 bases short, with 16 bases between. The CDR3 here is CSARGRGLTNEQFF. In nucleotides, the CDR3 is TGCAGTGCTAGGGGGCGAGGCCTAACGAATGAGCAGTTCTTC.

The chain joins TRBV9 to TRBJ1-1, with D unresolved. This CDR3 is built from 13 residues. Trimming removed 2 bases at V and 6 bases at J, with 11 bases between. Germline loops: CDR1 SGDLS, CDR2 YYNGEE. The CDR3 coding sequence is TGTGCCAGCAGCGTTGAAGGTAGGGCTGAAGCTTTCTTT. It translates to CASSVEGRAEAFF. Variable domain in full (rest from reference TRBV9 and TRBJ1-1): DSGVTQTPKHLITATGQRVTLRCSPRSGDLSVYWYQQSLDQGLQFLIQYYNGEERAKGNILERFSAQQFPDLHSELNLSSLELGDSALYFCASSVEGRAEAFFGQGTRLTVV.

V and J are TRBV10-3 and TRBJ1-6, with 9 bases aligning to TRBD1. J gave up 9 bases and V 5 bases, and 11 bases lay outside the gene matches. Germline CDR1 reads ENHRY; CDR2 reads SYGVKD. The CDR3 extends over 16 amino acids. DNA of the CDR3: TGTGCCATCAGTCGAAGGACAGGGGATCTGGGTTCACCCCTCCACTTT. Protein: CAISRRTGDLGSPLHF.

This chain joins TRBV21-1 and TRBJ2-1; TRBD2, the D gene given by the table, was not confirmed from the DNA. TRBV21-1 constitutes a pseudogene. This CDR3 is 16 amino acids long. The CDR3 DNA is TGTGCCAGCACCCCAAGCGGGAGGGCTCTCTACAATGAGCAGTTCTTC. Translating gives CASTPSGRALYNEQFF.

J is TRBJ2-1 and V is TRBV12-3 or TRBV12-4; D not certain. Trimming took off 1 base at V and 2 bases at J, with 6 bases between the two ends. The CDR3 spans 14 residues. The CDR3 spells CASSLDGTYNEQFF. The CDR3 coding sequence is TGTGCCAGCAGTTTAGATGGTACCTACAATGAGCAGTTCTTC.

This clonotype was seen a few times. This sequence joins TRBV4-3 and TRBJ2-5, with TRBD2 identical over 9 bases. The V gene end was trimmed by 0 bases and the J gene end by 3 bases; junction bases not matched to a gene: 5. This CDR3 region has 16 residues. The V gene's germline CDR1 is LGHNA and CDR2 YSLEER. The DNA of the CDR3 is TGCGCCAGCAGCCAAGATCGGCTAGCGGGAAAAGAGACCCAGTACTTC. This codes for CASSQDRLAGKETQYF.

This rearrangement joins TRBV20-1 to TRBJ2-1; D is uncertain. With 6 bases removed from V and 8 bases from J, the gap between germline ends came to 17 bases. Germline V lookup: CDR1 DFQATT, CDR2 SNEGSKA (reference sequence). This CDR3 is built from 13 residues. DNA of the CDR3: TGCAGTGCCAATGGGCCCCTTTACGATGAGCAGTTCTTC. Residues: CSANGPLYDEQFF.